These T cell receptor beta chains were read from a single sample in a study of T cell changes during pregnancy in multiple sclerosis. Sequenced by immunoSEQ multiplex PCR; TCRdb stores in-frame clones only, minus some. The sample contains some 140,000 clones, roughly 97% of which appear only once. The material was peripheral blood, obtained after pregnancy. All receptors come from a female donor with multiple sclerosis, enrolled in a pregnancy study. The CDR3 runs from the conserved cysteine through the conserved F or W. The D gene is left open where the match is weak. A row's size may be missing; if present it is once, few, many or a size class.

j_call,v_call,clone_size,d_call,cdr3_aa,cdr3_nt
TRBJ1-5,TRBV27,once,TRBD1,CASSLSRGGNQPQHF,TGTGCCAGCAGTTTAAGCAGGGGGGGCAATCAGCCCCAGCATTTT
TRBJ1-2,TRBV6-5,.,.,CASSYSLSPGNYGYTF,TGTGCCAGCAGTTACTCGTTGTCTCCGGGGAACTATGGCTACACCTTC
TRBJ1-3,TRBV28,.,.,CASSPRQSGNTIYF,TGTGCCAGCAGTCCCCGACAGTCGGGAAACACCATATATTTT
TRBJ2-2,TRBV28,once,TRBD2,CASSLAGGPRTGELFF,TGTGCCAGCAGTTTAGCGGGAGGGCCTCGGACCGGGGAGCTGTTTTTT
TRBJ2-7,TRBV7-2,.,TRBD2,CASSWTSVEQYF,TGTGCCAGCAGTTGGACTAGCGTCGAGCAGTACTTC
TRBJ2-1,TRBV28,.,.,CASRLDLYNEQFF,TGTGCCAGCAGACTAGACCTCTACAATGAGCAGTTCTTC
TRBJ2-7,TRBV19,.,.,CASSEDYSIEQYF,TGTGCCAGTAGTGAAGACTATTCCATCGAGCAGTACTTC
TRBJ2-7,TRBV27,.,TRBD2,CASSFRGGGSYEQYF,TGTGCCAGCAGTTTCAGAGGCGGGGGGTCCTACGAGCAGTACTTC
TRBJ1-1,TRBV19,once,TRBD1,CASSMTGGHLGEAFF,TGTGCCAGTAGTATGACAGGGGGCCATTTGGGTGAAGCTTTCTTT
TRBJ1-5,TRBV4-1,few,.,CASSQGWQISNQPQHF,TGCGCCAGCAGCCAAGGATGGCAGATTAGCAATCAGCCCCAGCATTTT
TRBJ2-3,TRBV19,.,TRBD2,CASSIEGAGGPGTDTQYF,TGTGCCAGTAGTATAGAGGGAGCGGGAGGGCCCGGCACAGATACGCAGTATTTT
TRBJ2-5,TRBV13,.,.,CASSLRGTQYF,TGTGCCAGCAGCTTAAGGGGGACCCAGTACTTC
TRBJ1-1,TRBV25-1,.,.,CASSEAGWNTEAFF,TGTGCCAGCAGTGAAGCCGGGTGGAACACTGAAGCTTTCTTT
TRBJ1-2,TRBV6-5,.,.,CASPRGLGYTF,TGTGCCTCACCCAGGGGCCTGGGCTACACCTTC
TRBJ1-1,TRBV7-9,.,.,CASSFRGAGTEAFF,TGTGCCAGCAGCTTTCGGGGGGCAGGGACTGAAGCTTTCTTT
TRBJ1-4,TRBV28,.,TRBD1,CASSSRQGFNEKLFF,TGTGCCAGCAGTTCCCGACAGGGTTTTAACGAAAAACTGTTTTTT
TRBJ1-1,TRBV6-6,.,.,CASSPEPTQAFF,TGTGCCAGCAGTCCCGAGCCCACCCAAGCTTTCTTT
TRBJ1-2,TRBV25-1,.,TRBD1,CASSELFQGAGGYTF,TGTGCCAGCAGTGAATTATTTCAGGGGGCTGGGGGCTACACCTTC
TRBJ2-7,TRBV6-5,.,.,CASSYARGGGPYEQYF,TGTGCCAGCAGTTACGCCAGAGGAGGAGGGCCCTACGAGCAGTACTTC
TRBJ2-5,TRBV7-2,.,TRBD2,CASSQLAGESQETQYF,TGTGCCAGCAGCCAACTAGCGGGCGAATCCCAAGAGACCCAGTACTTC
TRBJ2-3,TRBV18,.,.,CASSLQGGADTQYF,TGTGCCAGCTCACTCCAGGGGGGCGCAGATACGCAGTATTTT
TRBJ2-1,TRBV6-1,.,TRBD1,CASSERGKGARYNEQFF,TGTGCCAGCAGTGAAAGGGGGAAGGGGGCGAGGTACAATGAGCAGTTCTTC
TRBJ1-1,TRBV6-5,.,.,CASSFEDSPNTEAFF,TGTGCCAGCAGTTTTGAGGACAGTCCAAACACTGAAGCTTTCTTT
TRBJ2-7,TRBV5-4,.,.,CASSLLGHPYEQYF,TGTGCCAGCAGCTTGTTGGGACACCCCTACGAGCAGTACTTC
TRBJ1-2,TRBV27,.,TRBD1,CASSGLPDRVEGYTF,TGTGCCAGCAGCGGACTTCCGGACAGGGTGGAAGGCTACACCTTC
TRBJ2-3,TRBV6-5,.,TRBD1,CASSQTGVSTDTQYF,TGTGCCAGCAGTCAGACAGGGGTTAGCACAGATACGCAGTATTTT
TRBJ1-4,TRBV6-6,.,.,CASSQALRPGEKLFF,TGTGCCAGCAGCCAGGCTTTGAGACCTGGGGAAAAACTGTTTTTT
TRBJ2-1,TRBV9,.,TRBD2,CASSGGLAGAQYNEQFF,TGTGCCAGCAGCGGGGGACTAGCGGGAGCACAGTACAATGAGCAGTTCTTC
TRBJ2-5,TRBV5-6,once,.,CASSLLGLPSEETQYF,TGTGCCAGCAGCTTGTTGGGACTCCCCTCAGAGGAGACCCAGTACTTC
TRBJ2-1,TRBV9,.,TRBD1,CASSLRTGGLYNEQFF,TGTGCCAGCAGCTTAAGGACAGGGGGACTCTACAATGAGCAGTTCTTC
TRBJ2-5,TRBV29-1,.,.,CSVVGQTQETQYF,TGCAGCGTTGTAGGACAGACCCAAGAGACCCAGTACTTC
TRBJ1-1,TRBV5-4,.,.,CASSPPTGLNTEAFF,TGTGCCAGCAGCCCCCCCACAGGGCTGAACACTGAAGCTTTCTTT
TRBJ2-5,TRBV11-2,.,TRBD2,CASSNRLAAQETQYF,TGTGCCAGCAGCAACAGACTAGCCGCCCAAGAGACCCAGTACTTC
TRBJ2-7,TRBV9,.,TRBD1,CASSSGAGTGAYEQYF,TGTGCCAGCAGCTCCGGAGCCGGGACAGGGGCTTACGAGCAGTACTTC
TRBJ2-3,TRBV2,.,.,CATGLPTDTQYF,TGTGCCACCGGACTCCCCACAGATACGCAGTATTTT
TRBJ1-6,TRBV5-4,once,.,CASKRGMDSPLHF,TGTGCCAGCAAGCGAGGGATGGATTCACCCCTCCACTTT
TRBJ2-2,TRBV19,.,.,CASSTPGELFF,TGTGCCAGTAGTACTCCGGGGGAGCTGTTTTTT
TRBJ2-5,TRBV28,.,TRBD1,CASSGTVQETQYF,TGTGCCAGCAGTGGGACAGTACAAGAGACCCAGTACTTC
TRBJ2-7,TRBV4-3,.,.,CARERSEQYF,TGCGCCAGGGAGAGGAGCGAGCAGTACTTC
TRBJ2-7,TRBV2,.,TRBD2,CASSARPGGYEQYF,TGTGCCAGCAGTGCTAGGCCGGGAGGCTACGAGCAGTACTTC
TRBJ2-7,TRBV27,once,.,CASSSYYEQYF,TGTGCCAGCAGTTCCTACTACGAGCAGTACTTC
TRBJ1-1,TRBV5-6,.,TRBD1,CASSLGRGVRGEAFF,TGTGCCAGCAGCTTGGGCAGGGGGGTAAGAGGTGAAGCTTTCTTT
TRBJ1-3,TRBV25-1,.,TRBD1,CASSSTGPGTIYF,TGTGCCAGCAGTTCGACAGGGCCTGGCACCATATATTTT
TRBJ1-2,TRBV29-1,.,.,CSVVATGAPGGRHTF,.
TRBJ1-2,TRBV30,.,TRBD1,CAWSRTGGYGYTF,TGTGCCTGGAGTCGAACAGGGGGTTATGGCTACACCTTC
TRBJ2-7,TRBV6-5,.,TRBD1,CASSYSGTGSYEQYF,TGTGCCAGCAGTTACTCCGGGACAGGCTCCTACGAGCAGTACTTC
TRBJ2-7,TRBV5-4,.,TRBD2,CASSLVVAGANEQYF,TGTGCCAGCAGCTTGGTAGTAGCGGGAGCGAACGAGCAGTACTTC
TRBJ2-7,TRBV7-9,.,TRBD2,CASSLRGLAGRKTYEQYF,TGTGCCAGCAGCTTACGGGGACTAGCGGGAAGAAAGACCTACGAGCAGTACTTC